The 26 T cell receptor beta chains given below trace back to one sample, sequenced in a study of tumor-infiltrating lymphocytes in primary liver carcinoma. A primer matching the constant region was used to make TCR beta cDNA from 500 ng of total RNA. Three-round nested multiplex PCR performed with slightly modified ARM-PCR produced the TCR beta libraries. TRBV1-TRBV30 forward primers paired with a C-beta reverse primer were used in the first two PCR rounds, which ran roughly 10 cycles each. TCRdb analysed the multiplex PCR reads with MiXCR anew, one entry per CDR3 protein. The table lists 300,000 to 350,000 distinct CDR3 sequences, 65% of them singletons. Unsorted whole blood supplied the RNA, and germline DNA was extracted too. The sample consisted of peripheral blood. The receptors shown here come from a man between 40 and 49 years old with primary liver carcinoma and hepatitis B virus infection.

The chain is built from TRBV11-2 and TRBJ2-1, with 12 bases lining up with TRBD2. There are 17 residues in the CDR3. Germline assignment: CDR1 SGHAT and CDR2 FQNNGV. The J segment lost 10 bases and the V segment lost 9 bases, leaving 19 bases of the junction unmatched. The CDR3 nucleotides are TGTGCCAGAAGGCACCCCGAGACTAGCGGGAGCTCCAAAGAGCAGTTCTTC. Translation gives CARRHPETSGSSKEQFF.

With respect to this clonotype: Relative to the germline gene, one junction end is altered; a read error may explain this. J is TRBJ2-1 and V is TRBV6-1; D may be TRBD2 (5 bases). Germline V gene lookup returns CDR1 MNHNS and CDR2 SASEGT. The CDR3 runs to 16 residues. This CDR3 reads CASSEMRSPGYNERFF. CDR3 DNA sequence: TGTGCCAGCAGTGAAATGCGGTCGCCGGGATACAATGAGCGGTTCTTC.

Only a few counts were recorded for this clonotype. At one boundary the junction diverges from the germline segment, which might be a read error. The chain employs TRBV10-3 and TRBJ2-1, with D perhaps matching TRBD2 (6 bases). The CDR3 is 15 residues long. Germline assignment: CDR1 ENHRY and CDR2 SYGVKD. The CDR3 DNA follows: TGTACCATCAGTGTTGGGGGAGGTCTCTACAATGAGCAGTTCTTC. Its protein product is CTISVGGGLYNEQFF.

On this clonotype itself: The junction departs from the called germline gene at one end, perhaps through a read error. This chain uses TRBV11-3 with TRBJ2-1, with D possibly called TRBD1 or TRBD2 (5 bases each). The length of the CDR3 is 15 residues. Germline V gene lookup returns CDR1 SGHNT and CDR2 YENEEA. Written as DNA, the CDR3 is TGTACCAGCAGCCCCGGGACCGAGGGCGGCGGTGAGCAGTTCTTC. As protein: CTSSPGTEGGGEQFF.

The genes are TRBV6-2 or TRBV6-3 and TRBJ2-4; no firm D call. Germline V gives CDR1 MNHEY, CDR2 SVGEGT. V lost 11 bases and J lost 10, with 24 bases in between. The CDR3 runs to 14 residues. CDR3 DNA sequence: TGTGCCTACCTCCCAGTCCCACAATTGGATATTCAGTACTTC. It yields the protein CAYLPVPQLDIQYF.

This clonotype occurred once. One junction end disagrees with the germline gene, perhaps due to a read error. The chain combines TRBV11-2 with TRBJ1-1; D not resolved. CDR1 SGHAT and CDR2 FQNNGV come from the germline V gene. The CDR3 sequence is 17 residues long. CDR3 sequence (DNA): TGTGCCAGCAGCTTATGCCCCCCGGCAGCTATGAACACAGAAGCTTTCTTT. Encoded protein: CASSLCPPAAMNTEAFF.

The chain couples TRBV30 to TRBJ1-2, with no clear D. V shed 0 bases and J shed 0 bases, with 11 bases lying between them. This CDR3 spans 15 amino acids. CDR1 is GTSNPN and CDR2 is SVGIG in the germline V gene (reference sequence). The CDR3 loop is CAWSVGAGSNYGYTF. CDR3 sequence (DNA): TGTGCCTGGAGTGTAGGAGCCGGCTCTAACTATGGCTACACCTTC.

Regarding this clonotype: One end of the junction fails to match germline, which may point to a read error. The chain combines TRBV6-1 with TRBJ2-1; 11 positions agree with TRBD1. Per the germline V gene, CDR1 is MNHNS and CDR2 is SASEGT. The CDR3 has 17 residues. CDR3 amino acids: CDSRQQPGQGGLNEQFF. The DNA of the CDR3 is TGTGACAGCAGACAACAACCGGGACAGGGGGGCCTGAATGAGCAGTTCTTC.

The chain carries TRBV5-1 and TRBJ2-5; 8 nucleotides line up with TRBD1. Germline V gives CDR1 SGHRS, CDR2 YFSETQ. With 3 bases clipped from V and 1 base from J, the junction kept 11 bases outside the gene matches. The CDR3 extends over 17 amino acids. The CDR3 DNA is TGCGCCAGCAGCTCATATGCCCGGACAGGGCCCCAAGAGACCCAGTACTTC. The encoded protein is CASSSYARTGPQETQYF. Full variable domain (rest looked up from reference TRBV5-1 and TRBJ2-5): KAGVTQTPRYLIKTRGQQVTLSCSPISGHRSVSWYQQTPGQGLQFLFEYFSETQRNKGNFPGRFSGRQFSNSRSEMNVSTLELGDSALYLCASSSYARTGPQETQYFGPGTRLLVL.

This clonotype was detected once. The CDR3 does not end in the conserved phenylalanine or tryptophan, so this is likely a read error. The rearrangement links TRBV11-2 to TRBJ2-1; unclear D gene. The CDR3 covers 13 residues. Trimming took 5 bases from V and 13 from J, leaving 18 bases between them. Germline CDR1 reads SGHAT; CDR2 reads FQNNGV. The CDR3: CASSGPQGETQFL. CDR3 DNA: TGTGCCAGCAGCGGACCCCAAGGAGAGACCCAGTTCCTC.

With respect to this clonotype: This may be a read error, as it is one base from a much larger clone. This rearrangement joins TRBV6-5 to TRBJ2-1; D not resolved. Germline CDR1 reads MNHEY; CDR2 reads SVGAGI. The CDR3 is made up of 17 amino acids. CDR3 DNA sequence: TGTGCCAGCAGTTACTCCAAAAGTCCAGGAAGGGTCAATGGGCAGTTCTTC. It translates to CASSYSKSPGRVNGQFF.

The chain's CDR3 is CANSYSQPQHF. The CDR3 DNA reads as TGTGCCAACAGCTATAGTCAGCCCCAGCATTTT. The V gene is TRBV28, the J gene TRBJ1-5; no clear D gene. CDR3 length: 11 residues. CDR1 is MDHEN and CDR2 is SYDVKM in the germline V gene. V lost 10 bases to trimming and J lost 6 bases, with 10 bases between them. Full variable domain (missing parts from reference TRBV28 and TRBJ1-5): DVKVTQSSRYLVKRTGEKVFLECVQDMDHENMFWYRQDPGLGLRLIYFSYDVKMKEKGDIPEGYSVSREKKERFSLILESASTNQTSMYLCANSYSQPQHFGDGTRLSIL.

This clonotype came up many times. The rearrangement joins TRBV6-6 to TRBJ1-5, with D perhaps matching TRBD1 (6 bases). The V gene's germline CDR1 is MNHNY and CDR2 SVGAGI (reference sequence). The CDR3 spans 15 residues. V was cut by 2 bases and J by 5 bases, with 13 bases left in between. The CDR3 protein is CASSYPGGAYQPQHF. The CDR3 region has the DNA TGTGCCAGCAGTTACCCGGGGGGGGCCTATCAGCCCCAGCATTTT.

As for this clonotype: This may be a read error: a much more frequent sequence differs by one nucleotide. This rearrangement joins TRBV6-1 to TRBJ2-4; D is possibly TRBD1 or TRBD2 (6 bases each). This CDR3 is 14 amino acids long. In germline, CDR1 is MNHNS, CDR2 SASEGT. The CDR3 protein is CVSILDRRGDIQYF. DNA for the CDR3: TGTGTCAGCATTCTCGACAGGAGGGGAGACATTCAGTACTTC.

A remark on this clonotype: An end of the junction does not agree with germline; a read error may underlie this. The V gene is TRBV11-2, the J gene TRBJ2-5; TRBD2 might be the D (6 bases). Germline V gene lookup returns CDR1 SGHAT and CDR2 FQNNGV. CDR3 length: 15 amino acids. CDR3 nucleotide sequence: TGTGCCAGCGGCACCGAGACCCGACCTCGGGAGACACAGTACTTC. It codes for CASGTETRPRETQYF.

This clonotype was seen many times. The DNA of the CDR3 is TGTGCCAGCAGTTACAATAGGGGGGGAGATACGCAGTATTTT. Its protein product is CASSYNRGGDTQYF. The gene calls are TRBV6-5 and TRBJ2-3; D may be TRBD2 (7 bases). This CDR3 has 14 residues. Trimming removed 2 bases at V and 5 bases at J, with 11 bases between. From germline, CDR1 is MNHEY and CDR2 SVGAGI.

A word on this clonotype: A clone one base away is much larger, so this may be a read error. The rearrangement uses TRBV6-6 and TRBJ2-3; 7 nucleotides agree with TRBD2. The V and J ends lost 7 bases and 8 bases, in that order; junction bases with no gene match: 9. Germline values: CDR1 MNHNY, CDR2 SVGAGI (reference sequence). The CDR3 has 13 amino acids. The CDR3 spells CASTSGLGATQYF. The DNA for the CDR3 is TGTGCCAGCACTTCCGGACTAGGAGCTACGCAGTATTTT.

This clonotype occurred a few times. This may be a read error: a much more frequent sequence differs by one nucleotide. This rearrangement joins TRBV6-2 or TRBV6-3 to TRBJ2-1; 11 bases agree with TRBD2. CDR3 length: 16 amino acids. V lost 6 bases and J lost 3; bases outside the gene matches: 7. The germline V gene has CDR1 MNHEY and CDR2 SVGEGT. The CDR3 DNA follows: TGTGCCAGCAGGTCCCTAGCGGGAGGACACTACAATGAGCAGTTCTTC. This sequence encodes CASRSLAGGHYNEQFF.

With regard to this clonotype: This may be a read error, as it is one base from a much larger clone. The chain joins TRBV6-1 to TRBJ1-1; D uncertain. This CDR3 region has 14 residues. V was pared by 3 bases and J by 0 bases, with 8 bases between. CDR1 and CDR2 (germline): MNHNS, SASEGT. Here the CDR3 DNA reads TGTGCCAGCAGTGAGGAGGGTCTGAACACTGAAGCTTTCTTT. Its protein is CASSEEGLNTEAFF.

The chain employs TRBV11-1 and TRBJ2-7; 11 bases line up with TRBD2. The V segment lost 7 bases and the J segment 8 bases; nucleotides outside the gene matches: 7. There are 13 residues in the CDR3. CDR1 is SGHAT and CDR2 is FQDESV in the germline V gene (reference sequence). CDR3 coding DNA: TGTGCCAGCAACTCGGGACTAGCGGCCAAGCAGTACTTC. Translating gives CASNSGLAAKQYF.

The chain joins TRBV11-2 to TRBJ2-1, with a tentative D call TRBD2 (5 bases). V lost 0 bases and J 3 bases, leaving 18 bases between the germline ends. This CDR3 is 18 amino acids long. CDR1 and CDR2 from the germline V gene are SGHAT and FQNNGV. CDR3 sequence (DNA): TGTGCCAGCAGCTTAGATTCGGTCGGATCGGGGTACTACAATGAGCAGTTCTTC. Residues: CASSLDSVGSGYYNEQFF.

This chain uses TRBV2 with TRBJ1-4, with D unclear. Trimming left V 5 bases short and J 2 bases short, with 9 bases between. CDR3 size: 14 residues. Per the germline V gene, CDR1 is SNHLY and CDR2 is FYNNEI. CDR3 sequence reads: CASSTGATNEKLFF. CDR3 nucleotides: TGTGCCAGCAGTACTGGCGCCACTAATGAAAAACTGTTTTTT.

In regard to this clonotype: This clone may be a read error of a much larger clone one base away. The chain recombines TRBV6-5 with TRBJ1-4; D perhaps matches TRBD1 (5 bases). The CDR3 totals 16 residues. Germline-derived CDR1 and CDR2 are MNHEY and SVGAGI. The CDR3 is CVSSYSTGQGYEKLFF. The CDR3 nucleotides are TGTGTCAGCAGTTACTCGACGGGGCAGGGTTATGAAAAACTGTTTTTT.

In regard to this clonotype: Compared with germline, one end of the junction differs, possibly owing to a read error. V gene TRBV5-5 combines with J gene TRBJ2-7; no clear D gene. The length of the CDR3 is 13 residues. The germline V gene encodes CDR1 SGHKS and CDR2 YYEKEE (reference sequence). The CDR3 reads CTSSLILNYEQYF. Written as DNA, the CDR3 is TGTACCAGCAGCTTAATCCTAAACTACGAGCAGTACTTC.

There are a few counts of this clonotype. The chain carries TRBV5-1 and TRBJ2-3; weak D call: TRBD2 (5 bases). V shed 5 bases and J shed 0 bases, with 16 bases lying between them. The CDR3 is 16 residues long. In germline, CDR1 is SGHRS, CDR2 YFSETQ. CDR3 coding DNA: TGCGCCAGCAGGAAAACACTAGACCCTAGCACAGATACGCAGTATTTT. Protein: CASRKTLDPSTDTQYF.

For this clonotype: Just one base apart from a much larger clone, this may be a read error. The V and J genes are TRBV10-1 and TRBJ2-2, with D tentatively TRBD2 (5 bases). The CDR3 sequence is 13 residues long. Germline V gene data show CDR1 as WNHNN and CDR2 as SYGVQD (reference sequence). The CDR3 DNA sequence: TGCGCCAGCAGTGAGTCCAGCACCGGGGAGCTGCTTTTT. Translating it yields CASSESSTGELLF.